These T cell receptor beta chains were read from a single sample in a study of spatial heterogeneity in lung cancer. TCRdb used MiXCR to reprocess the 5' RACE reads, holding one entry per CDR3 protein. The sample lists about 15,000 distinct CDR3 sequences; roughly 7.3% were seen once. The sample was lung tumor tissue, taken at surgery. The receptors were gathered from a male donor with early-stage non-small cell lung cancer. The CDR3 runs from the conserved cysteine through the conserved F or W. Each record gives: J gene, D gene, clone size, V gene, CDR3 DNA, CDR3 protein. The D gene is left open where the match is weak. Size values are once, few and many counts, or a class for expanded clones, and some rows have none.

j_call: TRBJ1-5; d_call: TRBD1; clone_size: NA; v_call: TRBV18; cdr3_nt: TGTGCCAGCTCACGGGACAGCCAGACCCCCCAGCATTTT; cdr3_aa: CASSRDSQTPQHF
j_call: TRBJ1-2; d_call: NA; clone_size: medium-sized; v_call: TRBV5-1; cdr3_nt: TGCGCCAGCAGCTCCCGACAGGATATTGGCCCCTATGGCTACACCTTC; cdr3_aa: CASSSRQDIGPYGYTF
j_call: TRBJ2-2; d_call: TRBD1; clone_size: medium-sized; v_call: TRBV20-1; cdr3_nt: TGCAGTGCCATCTCACAGGGGAAGAACACCGGGGAGCTGTTTTTT; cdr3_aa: CSAISQGKNTGELFF
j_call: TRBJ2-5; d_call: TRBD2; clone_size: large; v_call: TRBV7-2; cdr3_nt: TGTGCCAGCAGCTTAGGCGGCGGGGGGTCGCCCCAGTACTTC; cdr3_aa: CASSLGGGGSPQYF
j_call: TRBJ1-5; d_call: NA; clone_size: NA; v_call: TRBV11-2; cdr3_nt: TGTGCCAGCAGCTTAGTTTCTTCGCCTTCGGATAAGGGGCGACTTAGGAGCAATCAGCCCCAGCATTTT; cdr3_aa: CASSLVSSPSDKGRLRSNQPQHF
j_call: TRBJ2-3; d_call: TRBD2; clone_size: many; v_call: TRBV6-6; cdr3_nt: TGTGCCAGCAGTAGGGTCTCGGGGGAGGGCCCAGATACGCAGTATTTT; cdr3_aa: CASSRVSGEGPDTQYF
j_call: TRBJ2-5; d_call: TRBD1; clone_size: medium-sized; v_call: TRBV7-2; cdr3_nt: TGTGCCAGCAGCTTAGGACCGGGACAGGGCAAAGAGACCCAGTACTTC; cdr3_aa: CASSLGPGQGKETQYF
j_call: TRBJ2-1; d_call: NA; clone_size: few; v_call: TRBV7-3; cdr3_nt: TGTGCCAGCAGCGCTGGGGTAGGGTCCTCCTACAATGAGCAGTTCTTC; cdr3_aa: CASSAGVGSSYNEQFF
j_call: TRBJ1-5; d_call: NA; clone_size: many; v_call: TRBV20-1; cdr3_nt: TGCAGTGCTATTCCCCAAACAGGGTCTTGGAGCAATCAGCCCCAGCATTTT; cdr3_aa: CSAIPQTGSWSNQPQHF
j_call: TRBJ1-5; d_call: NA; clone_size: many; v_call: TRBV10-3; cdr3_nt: TGTGCCATCAGTGAGGCCACAGGGAATCAGCCCCAGCATTTT; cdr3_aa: CAISEATGNQPQHF
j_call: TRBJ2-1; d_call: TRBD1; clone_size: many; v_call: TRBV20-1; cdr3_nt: TGCAGTGCTAGTTATCGGACAGGGGAAGTGTTCTTC; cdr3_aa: CSASYRTGEVFF
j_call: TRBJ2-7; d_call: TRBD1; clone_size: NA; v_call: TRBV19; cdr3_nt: TGTGCCAGTAGTTACGGCTCGGGGACAGGAACGTACGAGCAGTACTTC; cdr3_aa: CASSYGSGTGTYEQYF
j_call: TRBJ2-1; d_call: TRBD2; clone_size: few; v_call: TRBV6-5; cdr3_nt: TGTGCCAGCAGCAGGGTAGCGGGATCCACGTTACATGAGCAGTTCTTC; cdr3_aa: CASSRVAGSTLHEQFF
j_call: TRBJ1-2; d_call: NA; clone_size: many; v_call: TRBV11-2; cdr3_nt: TGTGCCAGCAGCTTAGTGGGACACCCGAAAACCTACACCTTC; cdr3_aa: CASSLVGHPKTYTF
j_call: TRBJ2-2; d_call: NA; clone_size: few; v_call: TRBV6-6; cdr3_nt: TGTGCCAGCAGTCCAGTGGTGGCGAACACCGGGGAGCTGTTTTTT; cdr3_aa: CASSPVVANTGELFF
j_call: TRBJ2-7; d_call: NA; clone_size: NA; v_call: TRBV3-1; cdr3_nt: TGTGCCAGCAGCCAAGATTCTTGGACAAACTCCTACGAGCAGTACTTC; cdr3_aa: CASSQDSWTNSYEQYF
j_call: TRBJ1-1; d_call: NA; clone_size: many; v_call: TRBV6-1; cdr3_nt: TGTGCCAGCCGCGAGAACACTGAAGCTTTCTTT; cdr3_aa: CASRENTEAFF
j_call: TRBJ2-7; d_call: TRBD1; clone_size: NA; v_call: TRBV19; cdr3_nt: TGTGCCAGTAGAGACAGGGGCCCCACCTACGAGCAGTACTTC; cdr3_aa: CASRDRGPTYEQYF
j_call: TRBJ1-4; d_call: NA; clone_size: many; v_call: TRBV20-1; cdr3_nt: TGCAGTGCACCCCACGGGGGCTATAATGAAAAACTGTTTTTT; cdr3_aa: CSAPHGGYNEKLFF
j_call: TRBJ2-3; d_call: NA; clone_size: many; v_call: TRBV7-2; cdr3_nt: TGTGCCAGCAGCCTTCCCATAACGGACAGGTATTTT; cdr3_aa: CASSLPITDRYF
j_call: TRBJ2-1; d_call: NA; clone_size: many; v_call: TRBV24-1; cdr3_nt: TGTGCCACCAACTCGGGTGGGTACAATGAGCAGTTCTTC; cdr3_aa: CATNSGGYNEQFF
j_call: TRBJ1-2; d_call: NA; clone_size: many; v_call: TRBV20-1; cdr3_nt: TGCAGTGCTAGAGTGTCAGAGACTAACTATGGCTACACCTTC; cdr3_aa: CSARVSETNYGYTF
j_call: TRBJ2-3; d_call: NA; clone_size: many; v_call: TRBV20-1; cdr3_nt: TGCAGTGCTGGAGTCCTTCCCCCGACAGGCTCTAGCACAGATACGCAGTATTTT; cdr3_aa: CSAGVLPPTGSSTDTQYF
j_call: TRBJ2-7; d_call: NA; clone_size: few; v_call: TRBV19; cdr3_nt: TGTGCCAGTTCCACCCGACGGGGTAGCTCCTACGAGCAGTACTTC; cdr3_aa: CASSTRRGSSYEQYF
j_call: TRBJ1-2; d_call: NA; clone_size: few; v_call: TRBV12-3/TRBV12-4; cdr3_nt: TGTGCCAGCAGCCCCGCTCAGCCCGGCGGCTACACCTTC; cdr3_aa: CASSPAQPGGYTF
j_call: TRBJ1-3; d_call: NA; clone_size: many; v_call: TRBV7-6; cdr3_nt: TGTGCCAGCAGCTTAAGGGACGCTTCCTCTGGAAACACCATATATTTT; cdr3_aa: CASSLRDASSGNTIYF
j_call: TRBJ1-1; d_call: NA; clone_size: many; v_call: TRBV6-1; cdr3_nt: TGTGCCAGCAGTGAACCAAGTCGAACTGAAGCTTTCTTT; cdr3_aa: CASSEPSRTEAFF
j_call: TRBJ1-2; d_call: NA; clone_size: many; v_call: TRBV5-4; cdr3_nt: TGTGCCAGCAGCTTGGCGGGGGTTAACTATGGCTACACCTTC; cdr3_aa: CASSLAGVNYGYTF
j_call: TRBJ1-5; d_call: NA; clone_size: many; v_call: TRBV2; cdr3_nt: TGTGCCAGCAGTTGGCAGGGGTTCAATCAGCCCCAGCATTTT; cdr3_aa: CASSWQGFNQPQHF
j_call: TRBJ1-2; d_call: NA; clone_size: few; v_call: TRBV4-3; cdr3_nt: TGCGCCAGCAGCCACAACTATGGCTACACCTTC; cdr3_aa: CASSHNYGYTF
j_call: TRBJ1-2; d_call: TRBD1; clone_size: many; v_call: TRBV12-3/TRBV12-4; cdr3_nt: TGTGCCAGCACCCCGACAGGGAGAGCCGACAGCCACTATGGCTACACCTTC; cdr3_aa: CASTPTGRADSHYGYTF
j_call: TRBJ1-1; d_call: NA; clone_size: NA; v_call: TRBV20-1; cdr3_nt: TGCAGTGCTAGTCCGGGGGTAGGGACTGAAGCTTTCTTT; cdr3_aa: CSASPGVGTEAFF
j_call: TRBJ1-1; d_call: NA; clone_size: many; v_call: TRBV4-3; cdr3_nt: TGCGCCAGCAGCCAGGGCCTGACGAACACTGAAGCTTTCTTT; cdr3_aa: CASSQGLTNTEAFF
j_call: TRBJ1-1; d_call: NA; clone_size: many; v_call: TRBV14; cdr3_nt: TGTGCCAGCAGCCAGACCGACAGGACCAGATACACTGAAGCTTTCTTT; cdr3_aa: CASSQTDRTRYTEAFF
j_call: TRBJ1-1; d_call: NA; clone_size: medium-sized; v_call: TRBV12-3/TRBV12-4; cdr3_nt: TGTGCCAGCAGTTTTACGAACACTGAAGCTTTCTTT; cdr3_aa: CASSFTNTEAFF
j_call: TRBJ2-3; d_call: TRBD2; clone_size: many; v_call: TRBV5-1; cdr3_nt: TGCGCCAGCAGACCGGGACTAGATGGCACAGATACGCAGTATTTT; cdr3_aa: CASRPGLDGTDTQYF
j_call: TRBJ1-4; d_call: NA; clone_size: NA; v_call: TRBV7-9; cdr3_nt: TGTGCCAGCAGCTTAGACCGGGGAAAGAATGAAAAACTGTTTTTT; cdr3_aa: CASSLDRGKNEKLFF
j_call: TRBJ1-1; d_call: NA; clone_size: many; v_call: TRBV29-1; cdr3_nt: TGCAGCGCAAGCAGGTTGGCGACTGAAGCTTTCTTT; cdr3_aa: CSASRLATEAFF
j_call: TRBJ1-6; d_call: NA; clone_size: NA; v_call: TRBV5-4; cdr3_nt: TGTGCCAGCAGCTTGAAACAGGCCCGTAATTCACCCCTCCACTTT; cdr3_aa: CASSLKQARNSPLHF
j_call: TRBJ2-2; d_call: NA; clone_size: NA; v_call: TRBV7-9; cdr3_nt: TGTGCCAGCAGCTTCGGCACCGGGGAGCTGTTTTTT; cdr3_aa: CASSFGTGELFF
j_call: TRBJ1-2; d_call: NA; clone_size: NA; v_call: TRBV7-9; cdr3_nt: TGTGCAAGAAGATTAGTAGGCAGGACGGGCTACACCTTC; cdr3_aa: CARRLVGRTGYTF
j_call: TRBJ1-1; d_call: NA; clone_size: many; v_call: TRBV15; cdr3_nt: TGTGCCACCAGCAGAGGAAGACGGGAAGCTTTCTTT; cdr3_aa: CATSRGRREAFF
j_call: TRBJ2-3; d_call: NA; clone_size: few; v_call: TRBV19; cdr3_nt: TGTGCCAGTAGTACGTCCGGGAGTGACACAGATACGCAGTATTTT; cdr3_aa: CASSTSGSDTDTQYF
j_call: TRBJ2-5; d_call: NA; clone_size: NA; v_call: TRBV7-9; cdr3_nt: TGTGCCAGCAGCTGGGGACACCTCACCCAAGAGACCCAGTACTTC; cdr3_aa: CASSWGHLTQETQYF
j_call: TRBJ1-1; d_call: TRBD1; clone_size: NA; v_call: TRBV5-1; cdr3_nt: TGCGCCAGCAGCCCGATGACCCGATCCACAGGGGACACTGAAGCTTTCTTT; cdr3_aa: CASSPMTRSTGDTEAFF
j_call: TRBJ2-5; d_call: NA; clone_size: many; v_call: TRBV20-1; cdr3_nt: TGCAGTGCTAGAGAAGAGGGGGTCGGCGAGACCCAGTACTTC; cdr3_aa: CSAREEGVGETQYF
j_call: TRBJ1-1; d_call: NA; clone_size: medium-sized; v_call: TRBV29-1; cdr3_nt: TGCAGCGTTAAACCCTCCGGGGCTGAAGCTTTCTTT; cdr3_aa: CSVKPSGAEAFF
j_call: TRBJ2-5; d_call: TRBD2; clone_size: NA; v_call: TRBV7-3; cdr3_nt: TGTGCCAGCGGCTTGCTACCCGGGACTAGCGGGACTGAGACCCAGTACTTC; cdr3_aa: CASGLLPGTSGTETQYF
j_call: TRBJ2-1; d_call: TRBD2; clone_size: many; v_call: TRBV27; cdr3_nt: TGTGCCAGCAGACCCGGGACTAGCTCCTACAATGAGCAGTTCTTC; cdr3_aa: CASRPGTSSYNEQFF
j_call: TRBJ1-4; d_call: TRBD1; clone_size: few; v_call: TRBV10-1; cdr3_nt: TGCGCCAGCAGCGAGGGACAGGGGAGCGAAAAACTGTTTTTT; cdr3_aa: CASSEGQGSEKLFF
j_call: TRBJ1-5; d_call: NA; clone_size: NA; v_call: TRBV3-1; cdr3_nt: TGTGCCAGCAGCCCTGGGGGCAATGTTCAGCCCCAGCATTTT; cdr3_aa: CASSPGGNVQPQHF
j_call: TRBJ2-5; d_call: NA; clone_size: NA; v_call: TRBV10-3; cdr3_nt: TGTGCCATCAGGGGGGGGCCTGGAGAGACCCAGTACTTC; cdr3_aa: CAIRGGPGETQYF
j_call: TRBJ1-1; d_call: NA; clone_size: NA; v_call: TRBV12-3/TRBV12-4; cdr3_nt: TGTGCCAGCAGTTCTGATACAAACACTGAAGCTTTCTTT; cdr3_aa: CASSSDTNTEAFF